A single T cell receptor (beta chain) is shown here with its context. This sample was included in a study of blood T cells in healthy people across ages. V was clipped by 5 bases and J by 10 bases, with 15 bases between them. CDR3 size: 11 residues. Germline lookup yields CDR1 DFQATT and CDR2 SNEGSKA (reference sequence). Then a second PCR, running about 6 to 12 cycles, was carried out with a sample-barcoded 5' primer and a J-beta primer mix. TCRdb reanalysed the 5' RACE reads using MiXCR and keeps one entry per CDR3 protein. The sample has about 640,000 distinct CDR3 sequences; 35% to 50% are singletons.

This sequence joins TRBV20-1 and TRBJ2-7; D not resolved. Material: blood. This TCR was sampled from a man older than 75 in good health. CDR3 amino acids: CSAPHLNGQYF. CDR3 DNA sequence: TGCAGTGCTCCCCACCTAAACGGACAGTACTTC.